Included here is one TCR beta chain sequence, with context. Its antigen is still unknown. The donor cohort consisted entirely of Caucasian adults residing in Nashville, Tennessee. This sample is drawn from a study of shared clonotypes between healthy human individuals. Study-level results: Generally, naive subsets (rather than memory subsets) showed larger estimated richness.

Produced via immunoSEQ multiplex PCR; TCRdb's table is partial and in-frame only. The data hold a few million clones, with 90% to 95% observed a single time. CDR3 size: 14 residues. Germline V gives CDR1 SGHTA, CDR2 FQGNSA. Trimming cost V 1 base and J 0 bases, with 5 bases left between them. The TCR sequence derives from a man between 18 and 35 years old in good health. Some clones in this sample may be carry-over from other donors' samples. Sequenced sample: naive CD4+ T cells from PBMCs. Subset denoted: CD45RA+ positively selected. The V gene is TRBV7-2, the J gene TRBJ2-3; D gene uncertain. CDR3 protein: CASSLDYSTDTQYF. CDR3 DNA sequence: TGTGCCAGCAGCTTAGATTACAGCACAGATACGCAGTATTTT.